This T cell receptor beta chain stems from a study of OX40 agonist ivuxolimab in advanced cancers. The study in broad terms: Ivuxolimab, which targeted the costimulatory receptor OX40 (CD134), was an agonistic, fully human IgG2 monoclonal antibody. Intravenous ivuxolimab was administered to patients every 2 weeks at six dose levels: 0.01, 0.1, 0.3, 1.5, 3 and 10 mg/kg. Of the roughly 50 dose-escalation patients, hepatocellular carcinoma was present in approximately 20, melanoma in some 15, renal cell carcinoma in 9 and head and neck cancer in 9. In the dose-escalation cohort, 65% to 90% of patients were male, and the mean age was around 60 years, with a range of about 23 to 80. Patients were allowed to have had prior anti-PD-1, anti-PD-L1 or anti-CTLA-4 therapy, and around 40% of the dose-escalation patients had previously received checkpoint inhibitors. Partial responses were achieved by three dose-escalation patients, of whom one had hepatocellular carcinoma and two had cutaneous melanoma. The purpose of peripheral TCRbeta sequencing was to test whether ivuxolimab changed TCR sequence diversity and led to clonal T-cell expansion. The paper reports the monotherapy dose-escalation portion (N of about 54 patients) of the phase I ivuxolimab trial. Beyond this particular receptor, the publication reports: Low levels of normalized T-cell clonal expansion were also seen in some nonresponding patients. Clonal expansion of both CD4+ and CD8+ blood T cells was observed from baseline to week 6 at doses 0.1 to 3.0 mg/kg. Antigen specificity was not determined for the clonally expanded peripheral T cells. In the 0.1-3.0 mg/kg groups, partial responders were among the patients with the lowest normalized peripheral clonal expansion, particularly in CD8+ T cells. After ivuxolimab, more expanded clones were found on average in CD8+ T cells than in CD4+ T cells.

The germline V gene specifies SGHNT as CDR1 and YENEEA as CDR2. V and J lose 2 bases and 4 bases, and a span of 9 bases separates them. Taken from cysteine to phenylalanine, the CDR3 has 15 residues. CDR3 DNA only is kept here, 45 bases in frame from base 1. In the case of this clone: No cognate antigen has been identified for it. One base away there is no much larger clone; base qualities are not given. Other DNA sequences within the sample encode an identical CDR3.

Genomic DNA was isolated from the sorted cells so that the TCRbeta CDR3 region could be sequenced. The immunoSEQ Assay was used to sequence the TCRbeta CDR3 regions. Drawn from immuneACCESS, this table holds only the in-frame rearrangements with V and J called that TCRdb kept. Clones are partly lost; checked studies trace under half to an unresolved V gene and leave the rest unexplained. Across this sample there are 70,000 to 95,000 clones, with approximately 86% seen only once. Of the sample, about 1.9% falls within the top ten clones. The trial excluded patients who had a history of autoimmune disease or who were on systemic immunosuppression. In every dose cohort, peripheral blood was drawn for TCR sequencing at baseline, cycle 4 day 1, and cycle 7 day 1. Samples were obtained from an open-label, multicenter, first-in-human phase I dose-escalation trial of ivuxolimab. Adults with locally advanced or metastatic melanoma, renal cell, hepatocellular, or head and neck squamous cell carcinoma were enrolled in the trial. Before TCR sequencing, CD4+ and CD8+ T cells were separately sorted from peripheral blood.

The clonotype originates from an adult with an advanced solid tumor such as melanoma, head and neck, liver or kidney cancer. The chain employs TRBV11-3 and TRBJ1-6; no D gene can be assigned with confidence. The sequencing used CD4+ or CD8+ T cells sorted from blood, collected in a trial of the OX40 agonist ivuxolimab. The DNA sequence is given as TGTGCCAGCAGCTTAAATGGGAAGTATAATTCACCCCTCCACTTT. It codes for CASSLNGKYNSPLHF.